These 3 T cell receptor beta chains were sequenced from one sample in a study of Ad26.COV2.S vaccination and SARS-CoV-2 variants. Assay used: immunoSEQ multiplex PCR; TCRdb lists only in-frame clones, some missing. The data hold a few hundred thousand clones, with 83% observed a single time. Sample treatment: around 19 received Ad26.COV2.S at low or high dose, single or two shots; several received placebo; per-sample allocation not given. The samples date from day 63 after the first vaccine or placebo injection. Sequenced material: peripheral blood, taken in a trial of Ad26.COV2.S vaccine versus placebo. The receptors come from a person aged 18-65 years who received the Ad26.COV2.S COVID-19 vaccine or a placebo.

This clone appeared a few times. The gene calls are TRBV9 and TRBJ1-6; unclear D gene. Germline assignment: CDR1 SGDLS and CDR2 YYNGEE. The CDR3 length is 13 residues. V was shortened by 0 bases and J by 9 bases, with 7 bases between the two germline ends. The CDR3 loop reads CASSVVSGSPLHF. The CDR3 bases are TGTGCCAGCAGCGTAGTATCGGGTTCACCCCTCCACTTT.

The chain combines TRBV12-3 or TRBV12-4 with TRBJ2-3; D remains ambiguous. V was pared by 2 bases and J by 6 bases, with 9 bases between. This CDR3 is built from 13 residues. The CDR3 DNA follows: TGTGCCAGCAGTTTATGGCAAGTGGATACGCAGTATTTT. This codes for CASSLWQVDTQYF.

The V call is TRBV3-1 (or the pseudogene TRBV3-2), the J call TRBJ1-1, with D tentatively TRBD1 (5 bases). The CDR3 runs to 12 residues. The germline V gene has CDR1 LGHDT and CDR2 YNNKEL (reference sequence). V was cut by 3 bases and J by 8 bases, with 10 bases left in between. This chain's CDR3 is CASSQGGLEAFF. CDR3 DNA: TGTGCCAGCAGCCAGGGGGGACTCGAAGCTTTCTTT.